Listed here are 9 T cell receptor beta chains from one sample, sequenced in a study of blood T cell repertoires in COVID-19. Generated by immunoSEQ multiplex PCR, the TCRdb table keeps only in-frame clones and is missing some. The data contain approximately 380,000 clones, about nine tenths of them singletons. The sample comprised PBMCs or T cells enriched from blood (not recorded which). The receptors come from a woman between 40 and 50 years old who had been exposed to COVID-19.

This chain joins TRBV25-1 and TRBJ1-1; no reliable D call. CDR1 and CDR2 (germline): MGHDK, SYGVNS. The CDR3 contains 16 residues. Trimming cost V 3 bases and J 5 bases, with 19 bases left between them. In DNA form, the CDR3 reads TGTGCCAGCAGTGACTTTAGTAAGGGAGCGATGACTGAAGCTTTCTTT. Translated, it gives CASSDFSKGAMTEAFF.

Of note for this clone: One end of the junction does not line up with germline, which may come from a read error. The V gene is TRBV7-7, the J gene TRBJ2-7; D gene ambiguous. The CDR3 has 14 amino acids. The germline V gene encodes CDR1 SSHAT and CDR2 FNYEAQ (reference sequence). This CDR3 is CASSLGPSSYEQYF. DNA of the CDR3: TGTGCTAGCAGCTTAGGTCCGAGCTCCTACGAGCAGTACTTC.

The chain carries TRBV4-3 and TRBJ2-7; 8 nucleotides line up with TRBD2. The CDR3 consists of 14 residues. The junction had 4 bases not matched to a gene; V was cut back by 4 bases and J by 2 bases. Germline V lookup: CDR1 LGHNA, CDR2 YSLEER. In nucleotides, the CDR3 is TGCGCCAGCAGCCCCCAGCGGGGGACCTACGAGCAGTACTTC. Translating gives CASSPQRGTYEQYF.

The V gene is TRBV24-1, the J gene TRBJ2-5; 9 nucleotides line up with TRBD1. This CDR3 spans 14 amino acids. The germline V gene has CDR1 KGHDR and CDR2 SFDVKD. The V and J ends lost 5 bases and 6 bases, in that order; junction bases with no gene match: 6. The CDR3 DNA follows: TGTGCCACCAGTGCCACCGGACAGGGGAAGACCCAGTACTTC. As protein: CATSATGQGKTQYF.

The chain's CDR3 is CASRDWTSRRDTQYF. In nucleotides, the CDR3 is TGTGCCAGCAGGGATTGGACTAGCAGGCGAGATACGCAGTATTTT. The chain joins TRBV7-2 to TRBJ2-3; 8 bases align to TRBD2. Germline V lookup: CDR1 SGHTA, CDR2 FQGNSA. V was pared by 6 bases and J by 5 bases, with 10 bases of the junction left unmatched. The CDR3 is made up of 15 amino acids.

CDR3 residues: CASSLTGSGNTIYF. The CDR3 region has the DNA TGTGCCAGCAGCCTTACAGGGTCTGGAAACACCATATATTTT. The rearrangement links TRBV3-1 (or the pseudogene TRBV3-2) to TRBJ1-3; perhaps TRBD1 as D (6 bases). V gave up 4 bases and J gave up 1 base, with 8 bases separating them. The CDR3 contains 14 residues. Germline CDR1 is LGHDT and CDR2 is YNNKEL (reference sequence).

The rearrangement joins TRBV14 to TRBJ2-1; no clear D gene. The CDR3 loop spans 15 amino acids. Germline V gene data show CDR1 as SGHDN and CDR2 as FVKESK. Trimming removed 3 bases from V and 0 bases from J, with 9 bases in between. CDR3 protein: CASSHSLSSYNEQFF. DNA of the CDR3: TGTGCCAGCAGCCACTCCCTCAGCTCCTACAATGAGCAGTTCTTC.

This clone was seen only once. The genes are TRBV5-6 and TRBJ1-5; D is unclear. Germline assignment: CDR1 SGHDT and CDR2 YYEEEE. Deletions cut 3 bases from V and 6 bases from J, with 16 bases between. The CDR3 runs 15 residues. The CDR3 sequence: CASSWMGGPGQPQHF. The DNA of the CDR3 is TGTGCCAGCAGCTGGATGGGCGGGCCCGGTCAGCCCCAGCATTTT.

The CDR3 bases are TGTGCCAGCTCACCTGGCGGGCCGGCGAATGAGCAGTTCTTC. Protein sequence: CASSPGGPANEQFF. The V call is TRBV18, the J call TRBJ2-1, with D possibly being TRBD2 (5 bases). Deletions cut 3 bases from V and 7 bases from J, with 13 bases between. From germline, CDR1 is KGHSH and CDR2 LQKENI. The CDR3 extends over 14 amino acids.